The text below deals with one T cell receptor beta chain. Trimming took 7 bases from V and 5 from J; bases not matched to a gene: 7. There are 14 residues in the CDR3. Germline V gene sequence: CDR1 KGHSH, CDR2 LQKENI. The assay was immunoSEQ multiplex PCR, and TCRdb's table has in-frame clones only and misses some. Found here are approximately 55,000 clones, over 70% of them singletons; the top ten hold 15%. This sample was taken from a study of T cell clones after liver transplantation. This TCR derives from a human donor who received a liver transplant. Sequenced material: CD4+ T cells from blood, taken before liver transplant. The chain links TRBV18 to TRBJ2-4; 8 bases are shared with TRBD1. CDR3 nucleotide sequence: TGTGCCAGCTTTCCTCAGGGGGCTGAAAACATTCAGTACTTC. Its protein product is CASFPQGAENIQYF.